The clone carrying this T cell receptor (beta chain) was detected once. Its target is not known. The data originate from a study of multiple sclerosis patients with progressive multifocal leukoencephalopathy. Notes on the study in general: Expanded clones at PML onset predated and persisted through natalizumab therapy.

Sequencing was performed with immunoSEQ multiplex PCR; in TCRdb, only in-frame clones are kept and a portion is missing. The sample contains about 33,000 clones, about 90% of which appear only once. Time point denoted: time of PML onset. Between roughly 15 and 56 months of natalizumab therapy passed before PML developed in these natalizumab-treated patients. The receptor comes from a human donor with progressive multifocal leukoencephalopathy. Sequenced here: PBMCs, sampled from a patient treated with natalizumab.

CDR3 coding DNA: TGTGCCAGCAGCTTTCAAGCGGGAGCGGGGAATGAGCAGTTCTTC. Protein sequence: CASSFQAGAGNEQFF. V is TRBV11-2 and J is TRBJ2-1; 8 bases are shared with TRBD2. Germline assignment: CDR1 SGHAT and CDR2 FQNNGV. After removal of 3 bases from V and 7 bases from J, the junction contained 8 bases not matched to a gene. This CDR3 is 15 amino acids long.